This record looks at one T cell receptor beta chain sequence and its context. Its antigen is unidentified. V lost 1 base and J 4 bases, leaving 16 bases between the germline ends. Germline V gives CDR1 SGHTA, CDR2 FQGNSA. The CDR3 spans 17 residues. The repertoire was sequenced with immunoSEQ multiplex PCR; TCRdb's copy has only in-frame clones and lacks some. The sample holds 500,000 or so clones, around 88% seen once. This specimen belongs to a study of Ad26.COV2.S vaccination and SARS-CoV-2 variants. Study-level information: The donor participated in the COV1001 trial, in its Ad26.COV2.S arm. General observations from the study: People who got the vaccine or the placebo had similar non-spike TCR breadth.

Indicated treatment: over 15 received Ad26.COV2.S at low or high dose, single or two shots; 5 received placebo; per-sample allocation not given. Each sample was drawn 63 days after the first injection (of vaccine or placebo). An Ad26 vector carrying the Wuhan-strain SARS-CoV-2 spike served as the vaccine. Material: peripheral blood, obtained in a trial of Ad26.COV2.S vaccine versus placebo. The clonotype was recovered from a person aged 18 to 59 who received the Ad26.COV2.S COVID-19 vaccine or a placebo. This chain joins TRBV7-2 and TRBJ2-2; D is undetermined. As DNA, the CDR3 is TGTGCCAGCAGCTTAGGTGCCCCGACCAAGAGCACCGGGGAGCTGTTTTTT. The encoded protein is CASSLGAPTKSTGELFF.